Listed below are T cell receptor beta chains from one sample, sequenced in a study of T cells in Graves' hyperthyroidism and ophthalmopathy. TCRdb reprocessed the multiplex PCR reads with MiXCR, giving one entry per CDR3 protein. The sample includes about 480,000 distinct CDR3 sequences, 24% of them seen just once. Sequencing was performed on blood. Receptors were obtained from a woman aged 25 to 39 with Graves' ophthalmopathy. Both conserved end residues are part of each CDR3. Each record gives: D gene, clone size, V gene, J gene, CDR3 protein, CDR3 DNA. D genes are given only for firm matches. The size entry is marked missing in some rows and otherwise reads once, few, many or a size class.

d_gene: .; abundance: many; v_gene: TRBV2; j_gene: TRBJ2-5; CDR3aa: CASSEPAGILQETQYF; CDR3nt: TGTGCCAGCAGTGAACCCGCGGGGATCCTCCAAGAGACCCAGTACTTC
d_gene: .; abundance: once; v_gene: TRBV12-3/TRBV12-4; j_gene: TRBJ1-2; CDR3aa: CASINKRPYGYTF; CDR3nt: TGTGCCAGCATCAACAAAAGGCCCTATGGCTACACCTTC
d_gene: .; abundance: few; v_gene: TRBV6-1; j_gene: TRBJ2-5; CDR3aa: CASKLAVQETQYF; CDR3nt: TGTGCCAGCAAACTAGCAGTACAAGAGACCCAGTACTTC
d_gene: .; abundance: many; v_gene: TRBV19; j_gene: TRBJ1-3; CDR3aa: CASITGPSGNTIYF; CDR3nt: TGTGCCAGTATTACTGGGCCATCTGGAAACACCATATATTTT
d_gene: TRBD1; abundance: .; v_gene: TRBV10-3; j_gene: TRBJ1-1; CDR3aa: CAISANRGESNTEAFF; CDR3nt: TGTGCCATCAGTGCTAACAGGGGCGAGTCGAACACTGAAGCTTTCTTT
d_gene: TRBD2; abundance: many; v_gene: TRBV6-5; j_gene: TRBJ2-2; CDR3aa: CASSSRAAGDTGELFF; CDR3nt: TGTGCCAGCAGTAGTCGGGCAGCGGGGGACACCGGGGAGCTGTTTTTT
d_gene: .; abundance: .; v_gene: TRBV30; j_gene: TRBJ2-7; CDR3aa: CAWSGTALRKYF; CDR3nt: TGTGCCTGGAGTGGGACCGCGCTACGAAAGTACTTC
d_gene: .; abundance: many; v_gene: TRBV6-1; j_gene: TRBJ1-2; CDR3aa: CASSPPDSLANYGYTF; CDR3nt: TGTGCCAGCAGTCCCCCCGACAGTTTAGCTAACTATGGCTACACCTTC
d_gene: .; abundance: many; v_gene: TRBV30; j_gene: TRBJ2-5; CDR3aa: CAWSLGTSQETQYF; CDR3nt: TGTGCCTGGAGTCTGGGGACATCCCAAGAGACCCAGTACTTC
d_gene: .; abundance: .; v_gene: TRBV6-5; j_gene: TRBJ2-7; CDR3aa: CASSYSSPGEQYF; CDR3nt: TGTGCCAGCAGTTACTCGTCACCGGGCGAGCAGTACTTC
d_gene: .; abundance: many; v_gene: TRBV4-3; j_gene: TRBJ2-4; CDR3aa: CASSQDLEVAKNIQYF; CDR3nt: TGCGCCAGCAGCCAAGATTTGGAGGTGGCCAAAAACATTCAGTACTTC
d_gene: .; abundance: few; v_gene: TRBV7-8; j_gene: TRBJ2-6; CDR3aa: CASSLRLSGANVLTF; CDR3nt: TGTGCCAGCAGCTTAAGGCTTTCTGGGGCCAACGTCCTGACTTTC
d_gene: TRBD1; abundance: .; v_gene: TRBV5-6; j_gene: TRBJ1-5; CDR3aa: CASSPRQGADQPQHF; CDR3nt: TGTGCCAGCAGCCCGAGACAGGGGGCCGATCAGCCCCAGCATTTT
d_gene: .; abundance: many; v_gene: TRBV7-8; j_gene: TRBJ2-7; CDR3aa: CASSLPPGVNEQYF; CDR3nt: TGTGCCAGCAGCCTACCCCCAGGCGTGAACGAGCAGTACTTC
d_gene: .; abundance: many; v_gene: TRBV12-3/TRBV12-4; j_gene: TRBJ1-1; CDR3aa: CASSFSQDNTEAFF; CDR3nt: TGTGCCAGCAGTTTTAGTCAGGATAACACTGAAGCTTTCTTT
d_gene: TRBD1; abundance: many; v_gene: TRBV6-5; j_gene: TRBJ1-2; CDR3aa: CASKRDRGNYGYTF; CDR3nt: TGTGCCAGCAAGCGGGACAGGGGTAACTATGGCTACACCTTC
d_gene: .; abundance: .; v_gene: TRBV19; j_gene: TRBJ1-1; CDR3aa: CASSHGGETRAFF; CDR3nt: TGTGCCAGTAGCCACGGGGGTGAAACCCGAGCTTTCTTT
d_gene: TRBD1; abundance: few; v_gene: TRBV7-2; j_gene: TRBJ1-5; CDR3aa: CASSPNPGQGGYSNHPQHF; CDR3nt: TGTGCCAGCAGCCCGAATCCGGGACAGGGTGGGTATAGCAATCACCCCCAGCATTTT
d_gene: .; abundance: many; v_gene: TRBV29-1; j_gene: TRBJ2-7; CDR3aa: CSVAKGGDEQYF; CDR3nt: TGCAGCGTTGCTAAAGGGGGGGACGAGCAGTACTTC
d_gene: .; abundance: .; v_gene: TRBV6-1; j_gene: TRBJ2-7; CDR3aa: CASSELGSYEQYF; CDR3nt: TGTGCCAGCAGTGAACTGGGTTCCTACGAGCAGTACTTC
d_gene: .; abundance: .; v_gene: TRBV5-1; j_gene: TRBJ1-2; CDR3aa: CASRETDYGYTF; CDR3nt: TGCGCCAGCAGAGAGACAGATTATGGCTACACCTTC
d_gene: TRBD1; abundance: many; v_gene: TRBV11-2; j_gene: TRBJ1-1; CDR3aa: CASSLGQRLTEAFF; CDR3nt: TGTGCCAGCAGCTTGGGACAGAGGCTAACTGAAGCTTTCTTT
d_gene: .; abundance: many; v_gene: TRBV6-5; j_gene: TRBJ2-7; CDR3aa: CASSYSKAGLYEQYF; CDR3nt: TGTGCCAGCAGTTACTCGAAGGCAGGGCTTTACGAGCAGTACTTC
d_gene: .; abundance: many; v_gene: TRBV6-5; j_gene: TRBJ1-1; CDR3aa: CASSYSRTDRDFF; CDR3nt: TGTGCCAGCAGTTACTCTAGAACAGATCGAGATTTCTTT
d_gene: .; abundance: many; v_gene: TRBV7-2; j_gene: TRBJ1-5; CDR3aa: CASSLGQDQPQHF; CDR3nt: TGTGCCAGCAGCCTGGGACAAGATCAGCCCCAGCATTTT
d_gene: .; abundance: many; v_gene: TRBV6-5; j_gene: TRBJ2-2; CDR3aa: CASSFRQDRSGTGELFF; CDR3nt: TGTGCCAGCAGTTTCCGCCAGGACCGATCGGGCACCGGGGAGCTGTTTTTT
d_gene: .; abundance: .; v_gene: TRBV28; j_gene: TRBJ1-1; CDR3aa: CASEGYRGKAFF; CDR3nt: TGTGCCAGCGAAGGATATCGGGGAAAAGCTTTCTTT
d_gene: TRBD1; abundance: .; v_gene: TRBV12-3/TRBV12-4; j_gene: TRBJ1-1; CDR3aa: CASSFTRGPPNTEAFF; CDR3nt: TGTGCCAGCAGTTTTACGAGGGGGCCCCCGAACACTGAAGCTTTCTTT
d_gene: .; abundance: many; v_gene: TRBV25-1; j_gene: TRBJ1-1; CDR3aa: CASSVWGYTEAFF; CDR3nt: TGTGCCAGCAGTGTATGGGGGTACACTGAAGCTTTCTTT
d_gene: .; abundance: .; v_gene: TRBV9; j_gene: TRBJ2-7; CDR3aa: CASSPVGNYEQYF; CDR3nt: TGTGCCAGCAGCCCCGTGGGGAACTACGAGCAGTACTTC
d_gene: .; abundance: many; v_gene: TRBV3-1; j_gene: TRBJ2-7; CDR3aa: CASSQDIGMEAGYEQYF; CDR3nt: TGTGCCAGCAGCCAAGATATTGGTATGGAGGCGGGCTACGAGCAGTACTTC
d_gene: .; abundance: few; v_gene: TRBV12-3/TRBV12-4; j_gene: TRBJ1-1; CDR3aa: CASRLGELEAFF; CDR3nt: TGTGCCAGCAGGTTGGGGGAACTCGAGGCTTTCTTT
d_gene: .; abundance: .; v_gene: TRBV12-3/TRBV12-4; j_gene: TRBJ1-1; CDR3aa: CASSSETRTWRDTEAFF; CDR3nt: TGTGCCAGCAGCTCAGAAACCCGAACCTGGCGGGACACTGAAGCTTTCTTT
d_gene: .; abundance: .; v_gene: TRBV12-5; j_gene: TRBJ2-5; CDR3aa: CASVLVQAGQETQYF; CDR3nt: TGTGCTAGTGTCTTGGTTCAAGCGGGCCAGGAGACCCAGTACTTC
d_gene: TRBD1; abundance: many; v_gene: TRBV19; j_gene: TRBJ1-1; CDR3aa: CASRMTTTGMGTEAFF; CDR3nt: TGTGCCAGTAGGATGACCACGACAGGGATGGGAACTGAAGCTTTCTTT
d_gene: .; abundance: many; v_gene: TRBV12-3/TRBV12-4; j_gene: TRBJ1-1; CDR3aa: CASSLGTAEAFF; CDR3nt: TGTGCCAGCAGTTTAGGAACGGCAGAAGCTTTCTTT
d_gene: TRBD2; abundance: .; v_gene: TRBV12-3/TRBV12-4; j_gene: TRBJ2-5; CDR3aa: CASSQELAAQVTQYF; CDR3nt: TGTGCCAGCAGCCAAGAACTAGCGGCCCAAGTGACCCAGTACTTC
d_gene: .; abundance: many; v_gene: TRBV4-1; j_gene: TRBJ1-3; CDR3aa: CASSQDQGLVNTIYF; CDR3nt: TGCGCCAGCAGCCAAGATCAGGGCTTGGTTAACACCATATATTTT
d_gene: .; abundance: .; v_gene: TRBV28; j_gene: TRBJ2-7; CDR3aa: CATLEIGVVDEQYF; CDR3nt: TGTGCCACCCTAGAGATTGGCGTTGTCGACGAGCAGTACTTC
d_gene: .; abundance: .; v_gene: TRBV6-5; j_gene: TRBJ1-1; CDR3aa: CASSYDGEGLTEAFF; CDR3nt: TGTGCCAGCAGTTACGATGGGGAAGGGCTCACTGAAGCTTTCTTT
d_gene: .; abundance: many; v_gene: TRBV12-3/TRBV12-4; j_gene: TRBJ1-1; CDR3aa: CASSFGGAAEAFF; CDR3nt: TGTGCCAGCAGTTTCGGAGGGGCGGCTGAAGCTTTCTTT
d_gene: .; abundance: .; v_gene: TRBV9; j_gene: TRBJ2-3; CDR3aa: CASSRGSDTQYF; CDR3nt: TGTGCCAGCAGCCGAGGGTCAGATACGCAGTATTTT
d_gene: TRBD1; abundance: many; v_gene: TRBV20-1; j_gene: TRBJ1-1; CDR3aa: CSARATTGHDTEAFF; CDR3nt: TGCAGTGCTAGAGCTACGACAGGGCATGACACTGAAGCTTTCTTT
d_gene: TRBD1; abundance: many; v_gene: TRBV27; j_gene: TRBJ1-5; CDR3aa: CASSKLGTDIYSNQPQHF; CDR3nt: TGTGCCAGCAGTAAACTTGGGACAGATATCTATAGCAATCAGCCCCAGCATTTT
d_gene: .; abundance: many; v_gene: TRBV7-9; j_gene: TRBJ1-1; CDR3aa: CASSPLDTEAFF; CDR3nt: TGTGCCAGCAGCCCTTTGGACACTGAAGCTTTCTTT
d_gene: TRBD1; abundance: .; v_gene: TRBV7-2; j_gene: TRBJ1-5; CDR3aa: CASSWGQGYGQPQHF; CDR3nt: TGTGCCAGCAGCTGGGGACAGGGGTATGGTCAGCCCCAGCATTTT
d_gene: .; abundance: few; v_gene: TRBV18; j_gene: TRBJ1-5; CDR3aa: CASSPGAQPQHF; CDR3nt: TGTGCCAGCTCACCAGGGGCTCAGCCCCAGCATTTT
d_gene: .; abundance: many; v_gene: TRBV6-2/TRBV6-3; j_gene: TRBJ2-5; CDR3aa: CASSPAGRETQYF; CDR3nt: TGTGCCAGCAGCCCAGCAGGGAGGGAGACCCAGTACTTC
d_gene: TRBD1; abundance: many; v_gene: TRBV6-1; j_gene: TRBJ2-2; CDR3aa: CASTKLRTGYGELFF; CDR3nt: TGTGCCAGCACCAAACTCAGGACAGGGTACGGGGAGCTGTTTTTT
d_gene: TRBD1; abundance: few; v_gene: TRBV6-5; j_gene: TRBJ1-2; CDR3aa: CASSSRTGSKSGYTF; CDR3nt: TGTGCCAGCAGTTCCCGGACAGGGTCGAAGTCTGGCTACACCTTC
d_gene: .; abundance: few; v_gene: TRBV30; j_gene: TRBJ2-7; CDR3aa: CAWSPTDIEQYF; CDR3nt: TGTGCCTGGAGTCCCACAGACATCGAGCAGTACTTC
d_gene: .; abundance: many; v_gene: TRBV7-2; j_gene: TRBJ1-1; CDR3aa: CASSLVGGLTEAFF; CDR3nt: TGTGCCAGCAGCTTAGTTGGGGGGCTAACTGAAGCTTTCTTT
d_gene: TRBD2; abundance: few; v_gene: TRBV7-8; j_gene: TRBJ2-2; CDR3aa: CASSSRTSGGENTGELFF; CDR3nt: TGTGCCAGCAGCTCGAGGACTAGCGGGGGGGAGAACACCGGGGAGCTGTTTTTT
d_gene: .; abundance: many; v_gene: TRBV11-2; j_gene: TRBJ1-2; CDR3aa: CASSPRRGNYGYTF; CDR3nt: TGTGCCAGCAGCCCGCGGCGCGGAAACTATGGCTACACCTTC
d_gene: .; abundance: many; v_gene: TRBV3-1; j_gene: TRBJ1-6; CDR3aa: CASSQASRSSPLHF; CDR3nt: TGTGCCAGCAGCCAAGCGTCGAGAAGTTCACCCCTCCACTTT
d_gene: TRBD2; abundance: many; v_gene: TRBV6-5; j_gene: TRBJ2-5; CDR3aa: CASRSSGGAGETQYF; CDR3nt: TGTGCCAGCCGATCTAGCGGGGGGGCCGGAGAGACCCAGTACTTC
d_gene: .; abundance: many; v_gene: TRBV28; j_gene: TRBJ1-2; CDR3aa: CASSDRYYGYTF; CDR3nt: TGTGCCAGCAGCGACAGGTACTATGGCTACACCTTC
d_gene: TRBD1; abundance: .; v_gene: TRBV10-3; j_gene: TRBJ1-6; CDR3aa: CATKEGGQGDSPLHF; CDR3nt: TGTGCCACGAAAGAGGGGGGACAGGGGGATTCACCCCTCCACTTT